This TCR beta chain is drawn from a study of identical twins. Study-level findings and limits: Modeled out-of-frame TCR alpha sharing in monozygotic twins fell below observed levels. Findings depended on cross-sectional statistics rather than tracking the same donors.

The CDR3 has 15 residues. The V gene's germline CDR1 is WNHNN and CDR2 SYGVQD (reference sequence). Trimming cost V 3 bases and J 8 bases; bases outside gene matches: 10. In the case of this clonotype: The target antigen is unknown.

TCRdb redid the calling of the 5' RACE reads with MiXCR, one entry per CDR3 protein. The sample yields under 500,000 distinct CDR3 sequences, roughly 13% seen once. Another study also made use of these data, one on yellow fever vaccine responses in identical twins.

The V gene is TRBV10-1, the J gene TRBJ2-1; 7 positions match TRBD1. The sequencing input was CD4+ T cells sorted from blood. The TCR originated in a young woman in good health. CDR3 region: CASSDSALGGHEQFF. The CDR3 DNA reads as TGCGCCAGCAGTGACTCGGCGCTAGGGGGCCATGAGCAGTTCTTC.